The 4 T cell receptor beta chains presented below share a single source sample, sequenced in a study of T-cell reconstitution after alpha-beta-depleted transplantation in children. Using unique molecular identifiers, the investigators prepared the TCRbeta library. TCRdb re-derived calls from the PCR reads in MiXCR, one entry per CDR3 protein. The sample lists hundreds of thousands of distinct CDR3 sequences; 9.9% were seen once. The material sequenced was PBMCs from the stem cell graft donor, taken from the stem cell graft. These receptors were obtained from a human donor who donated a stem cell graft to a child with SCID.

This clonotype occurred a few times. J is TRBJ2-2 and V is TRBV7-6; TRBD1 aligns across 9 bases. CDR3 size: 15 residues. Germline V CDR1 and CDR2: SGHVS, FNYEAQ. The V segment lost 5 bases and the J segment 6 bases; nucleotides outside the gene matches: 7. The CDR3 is CASSLTQGASGELFF. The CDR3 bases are TGTGCCAGCAGCCTGACACAGGGGGCCTCCGGGGAGCTGTTTTTT.

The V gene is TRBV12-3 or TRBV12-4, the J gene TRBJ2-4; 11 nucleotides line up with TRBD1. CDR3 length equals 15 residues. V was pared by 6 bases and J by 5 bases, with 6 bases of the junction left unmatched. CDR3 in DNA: TGTGCCAGCAGCCGGACAGGGGGCGACCAAAACATTCAGTACTTC. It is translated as CASSRTGGDQNIQYF.

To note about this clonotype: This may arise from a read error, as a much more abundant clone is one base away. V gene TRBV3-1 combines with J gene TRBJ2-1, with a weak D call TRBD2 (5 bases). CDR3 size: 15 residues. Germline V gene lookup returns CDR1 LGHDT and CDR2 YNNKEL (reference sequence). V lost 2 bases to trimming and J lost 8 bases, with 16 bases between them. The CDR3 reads CASSQPLGSVDEQFF. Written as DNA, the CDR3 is TGTGCCAGCAGCCAACCCCTTGGGAGTGTTGATGAGCAGTTCTTC.

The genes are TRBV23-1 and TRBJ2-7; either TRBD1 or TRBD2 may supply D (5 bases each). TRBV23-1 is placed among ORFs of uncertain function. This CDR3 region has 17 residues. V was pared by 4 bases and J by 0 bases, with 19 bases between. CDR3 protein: CASSPGTPVPHSYEQYF. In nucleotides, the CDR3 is TGCGCCAGCAGTCCAGGGACCCCCGTCCCCCACTCCTACGAGCAGTACTTC.